This T cell receptor beta chain was found in a study of cytomegalovirus exposure and HLA in healthy donors (dated by TCRdb to about 2017). About the investigation overall: An earlier analysis of 587 of the donors reported over 250 Gb of sequence data and 117 million unique TCR beta sequences obtained from roughly 180 million T cells. Every discovery cohort repertoire had been produced on one sequencing platform. The T cell repertoires of under 750 subjects were profiled by immunosequencing and related to cytomegalovirus serostatus. Rather than using new phenotypic data, the later analysis identified candidate immune exposures from TCR beta sequences and from how often those sequences occurred across donors. In an earlier analysis of over 550 of the donors, high-throughput TCR beta sequencing was used to judge whether each TCR beta V gene segment behaved as functional or pseudogenic. Donor age, sex, ethnicity and CMV serostatus were compiled alongside the repertoire data. The study combined high-throughput TCR immunosequencing, statistical association of individual TCRs with disease status, and machine learning to predict cytomegalovirus infection status. Among 398 genotyped donors of the cohort, an average of about 240,000 unique TCR beta nucleotide sequences were sequenced per donor, 15% to 20% of them non-productive. HLA typing covered class I and class II loci at four-digit resolution. Four or five DR-DQ haplotypes were treated as single units for association and clustering because of strong linkage in the cohort. In a later analysis, previously published TCR beta repertoires from 670 or so donors were re-analyzed and high-resolution HLA genotyping was added so that TCR occurrence patterns could be studied. Along with the roughly 670-subject first cohort, a separate validation cohort of over a hundred different subjects was used. The study aimed to test whether cataloging public T cell receptors could reveal signatures of past pathogen exposure. A later genetic analysis took genome-wide SNP genotypes for about 65% of the roughly 670 donors and used that subset as a discovery cohort. The genetic ancestry cluster associated with self-reported Caucasian donors included roughly 84% of the roughly 400 genotyped donors. Typing coverage differed by locus: A, B, C, DRB1 and DQB1 were typed in roughly 620-630 donors, DQA1 in 522, DPA1 in 606, and DPB1 in just under 490. About 300 gigabases of sequencing data and approximately 85 million unique TCR sequences were included in an early release covering around 650 HLA-typed donors. Study-wide conclusions, independent of this receptor: A further reported finding was that TCR beta sequences accurately predicted the HLA-A and HLA-B alleles for most subjects in the first cohort. The study gave a list of 150 to 200 TCR beta chains associated with cytomegalovirus. A later analysis found that most CMV-associated TCR beta chains appeared HLA-restricted, with HLA associations seemingly driven largely by CMV exposure. In vitro tests confirmed that a few of the cytomegalovirus-associated TCR beta chains recognize cytomegalovirus antigens. Seventeen rarely observed V segments, including chromosome 9 orphons, were excluded from the earlier analysis of approximately 600 of the donors because counts were too low. Broadly in line with IMGT annotations, most TCR beta V segments showed up in productive rearrangements about 87% or about 30% of the time in an earlier analysis of several hundred of the donors. Across donors, most TCR sequences were observed very rarely, whereas some public TCRs were present in many individuals. Because some donors lacked HLA typing at each locus, the association tests relied only on the typed subset. In a later analysis, around 15,000 TCR beta sequences were associated with specific HLA alleles at a false discovery rate of 0.05. In a later analysis, HLA-associated TCR beta chains showed more clonal expansion and lower generation probabilities than non-associated chains that were equally common. In this cohort, only TCR beta chains were sequenced, and detectable features were limited by the absence of alpha or paired-chain data. Linkage disequilibrium might explain the correlated functional status among segregating V segments, but an unknown experimental factor could not be ruled out. According to a later analysis, parvovirus B19, influenza, CMV and Epstein-Barr virus appeared linked to several top co-occurrence clusters. Some IMGT-functional V segments, including TRBV6-2 and TRBV6-3, could not be distinguished by the 87-base-pair reads and were therefore excluded. Assigning TCR associations to individual alleles was difficult when HLA alleles, especially DR and DQ, strongly co-occurred. A later genetic analysis associated a missense DCLRE1C variant with V-gene and J-gene trimming of TCR beta chains, and an independent cohort replicated the association. The classifier was reported to diagnose cytomegalovirus status with high specificity and sensitivity in both the original and validation cohorts. Immune exposure information for the cohort was limited to CMV serostatus. In a later analysis, the rate of TCR association differed among HLA loci, with DRB1 alleles having the most associated TCRs and HLA-C alleles having the fewest. The authors suggested that the approach could potentially be extended to other disease states and immunological phenotypes. A cluster of highly shared sequence variants was judged likely to be a technical artifact of the sequencing pipeline. Sequencing depth was assumed to be roughly uniform across donors in the presence/absence analyses, though that assumption may not hold. A later genetic analysis reported fewer N-insertions in productive TCRs among donors in an Asian-associated ancestry cluster than the roughly 700-donor mean.

CDR1 and CDR2, looked up from the germline V gene, are MDHEN and SYDVKM. The CDR3 measures 14 amino acids from cysteine to phenylalanine. The retained sequence is limited to the CDR3, 42 bases, with the frame set at the first base. From V the trimming removes 5 bases and from J it removes 3 bases, while the gene matches leave 4 bases of the junction unaccounted for. Concerning this clone itself: Its antigen is unknown. Per-nucleotide qualities are absent, and no much larger clonotype sits a single base away.

In total, 630 or so healthy bone marrow donors made up the cohort. All cohort members were sampled while nominally healthy, although unrecorded immune exposures were likely present. The donor was CMV seropositive and was included in the group of 250 to 300 seropositive cohort members. Every donor gave a peripheral blood sample, and the peripheral blood mononuclear cells from that sample were used for TCR beta sequencing. The Qiagen DNeasy Blood Extraction Kit was used to extract genomic DNA from the blood cell samples. The library was prepared using the immunoSEQ multiplex PCR assay. The multiplex PCR relied on a mix of 60 forward primers for TCR Vbeta segments and 13 reverse primers for TCR Jbeta segments. Amplification of the CDR3 region of rearranged TCR beta genes was performed with a multiplex PCR assay on genomic DNA. The Illumina HiSeq System was used to sequence the amplified TCR beta libraries as 87-base-pair reads. Processing in the source paper ran as follows. A later analysis tallied around 82 million unique TCR beta chains across the 666 repertoires, and about 12 million of those chains were shared by two or more donors. Raw reads were error-corrected and collapsed into unique sequences by a nearest-neighbor algorithm in which closely related sequences were merged to remove PCR and sequencing errors. CDR3 sequences were aligned to IMGT reference sequences to assign V, D and J gene segments. For a sequence to be retained, a match of at least six nucleotides to both a V gene segment and a J gene segment was required. Rearrangements were classified as productive when the CDR3 lacked stop codons and remained in frame with V and J, and all other rearrangements were classified as non-productive. Following IMGT convention, CDR3 was defined as the stretch from the second conserved V-encoded cysteine up to the conserved J-encoded phenylalanine. The earlier analysis of around 640 of the donors excluded sequences that lacked an unambiguous match to a single V gene segment. An earlier analysis of 587 of the donors called V segments functional above 56.7% productive rearrangements and segregating when the between-donor standard deviation exceeded 5%. A statistical classification framework was built to diagnose cytomegalovirus status from the catalog of TCR beta chain sequences. In a later analysis, V and J genes were assigned by comparing TCR nucleotide sequences against IMGT/GENE-DB human TR gene sequences. A later analysis assigned CDR3 sequences and most-parsimonious VDJ recombination scenarios with the TCRdist pipeline. In a later analysis, each TCR beta chain was defined by its CDR3 amino acid sequence together with its V-gene family, and reads without a unique V-gene family were excluded. In a later analysis, fewer than 650 highly shared, low-generation-probability nucleotide sequences were removed to address suspected cross-contamination and a sequencing artifact. In a later analysis, a clonal expansion index for each public chain was calculated from normalized within-repertoire ranks of inferred template counts. Generation probabilities in a later analysis came from a VDJ recombination model fitted to out-of-frame rearrangements, and those results were checked against IGoR. Hypergeometric tests were used in a later analysis to score TCR-TCR, TCR-HLA and TCR-CMV co-occurrence, with a repertoire-size bias correction applied to the TCR pairs. False discovery rates were estimated in a later analysis by permuting HLA or CMV assignments 20 times. In a later analysis, co-occurring TCRs were grouped using DBSCAN, with TCRdist sequence similarity added in when clustering inside HLA-allele-positive subsets. Repertoires with fewer than 30,000 or more than 120,000 public chains, plus five repertoires with anomalous nucleotide sharing, were excluded from co-occurrence clustering. TCRdb limited this immuneACCESS table to in-frame rearrangements with V and J called. A share of clones is missing; checked studies link under half to unresolved V genes, and the rest is unexplained. From that table come the V and J calls and clone size; the DNA was used to work out D and trimming. The sample profile shows 90,000 to 120,000 clones; roughly 80% of them were found once. Together, the top ten hold roughly 5% of the sample.

Sequences were obtained from PBMCs. Here the chain combines TRBV28 and TRBJ1-2; TRBD1 matches 9 bases in the middle. The TCR comes from a female donor in good health and CMV-seropositive. CDR3 sequence: CASSPGQGDYGYTF. The nucleotide sequence is given as TGTGCCAGCAGTCCGGGACAGGGAGACTATGGCTACACCTTC.